A selection of T cell receptor beta chains follows, all from one sample in a study of regulatory T cells in long-lasting Graves disease. MiXCR was run by TCRdb on the multiplex PCR reads, yielding one entry per CDR3 protein. Found here are fewer than 500,000 distinct CDR3 sequences, 15% to 20% of them singletons; the top ten hold more than 9%. These same records also appear under a second study, on T cells in Graves' hyperthyroidism and ophthalmopathy.

Sample: peripheral blood mononuclear cells (PBMCs), taken at new diagnosis, from a patient treated with antithyroid drugs. These receptors originate from a middle-aged man with Graves disease. Both conserved end residues are part of each CDR3. A D gene is named only where the DNA matches it firmly. Some rows mark clone size as missing; the rest say once, few, many or name a class of expanded clone.

size,J,V,D,DNA,CDR3
.,TRBJ1-2,TRBV6-2/TRBV6-3,.,TGTGCCAGCAGTTACTCCGATTTGGTCTATGGCTACACCTTC,CASSYSDLVYGYTF
many,TRBJ1-5,TRBV12-3/TRBV12-4,TRBD1,TGTGCCAGCAGTTTGCGGGACAGGTATTTCGGTAGGAATCAGCCCCAGCATTTT,CASSLRDRYFGRNQPQHF
few,TRBJ2-1,TRBV6-2/TRBV6-3,.,TGTGCCAGCAGGGGCGGAGGCAGCAGGGATGAGCAGTTCTTC,CASRGGGSRDEQFF
few,TRBJ1-1,TRBV5-4,.,TGTGCCAGCAGCTTCCGGGACACCGGGGGATTAGCTTTCTTT,CASSFRDTGGLAFF
.,TRBJ1-6,TRBV7-9,TRBD1,TGTGCCAGCAGTTTACCAGGGGGCAGTACACCCCTCCACTTT,CASSLPGGSTPLHF
few,TRBJ2-6,TRBV6-2/TRBV6-3,.,TGTGCCAGCAGGGGGGATGGACGGATCTCTGGGGCCAACGTCCTGACTTTC,CASRGDGRISGANVLTF
.,TRBJ2-2,TRBV28,.,TGTGCCAGCAGTTTGGGCAGGCTAAACACCCGGGAGCTGTTTTTT,CASSLGRLNTRELFF
many,TRBJ1-1,TRBV12-3/TRBV12-4,.,TGTGCCAGCAGTTTTAGATCAGGGGACACTGAAGCTTTCTTT,CASSFRSGDTEAFF
many,TRBJ2-1,TRBV2,TRBD2,TGTGCCAGCAAAATGGGACTAGCGGGAGAATATGAGCAGTTCTTC,CASKMGLAGEYEQFF
many,TRBJ1-1,TRBV29-1,TRBD1,TGCAGCGTTGAAGGGACCGGGACAGGGGGGGCTTCTGAAGCTTTCTTT,CSVEGTGTGGASEAFF
.,TRBJ2-1,TRBV3-1,TRBD2,TGTGCCAGCAGCCAAGGGACTAGCATTGAGCAGTTCTTC,CASSQGTSIEQFF
many,TRBJ2-2,TRBV2,.,TGTGCCAGCAGTGATGGGGGGACCGGGGAGCTGTTTTTT,CASSDGGTGELFF